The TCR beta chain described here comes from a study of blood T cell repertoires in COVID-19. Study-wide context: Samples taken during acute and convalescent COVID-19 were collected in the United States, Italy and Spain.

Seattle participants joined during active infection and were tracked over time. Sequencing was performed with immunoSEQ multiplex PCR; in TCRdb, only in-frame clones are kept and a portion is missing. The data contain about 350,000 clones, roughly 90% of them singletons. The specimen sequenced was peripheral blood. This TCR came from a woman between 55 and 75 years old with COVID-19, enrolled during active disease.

The chain's CDR3 is CASSHQLPGLGGETQYF. CDR3 bases: TGTGCCAGCAGCCATCAACTCCCGGGACTTGGGGGGGAGACCCAGTACTTC. The gene calls are TRBV3-1 (or the pseudogene TRBV3-2) and TRBJ2-5; a weak D match, TRBD2 (6 bases). V was cut by 3 bases and J by 5 bases, with 22 bases left in between. The CDR3 runs to 17 residues. Germline CDR1 and CDR2: LGHDT and YNNKEL (reference sequence).